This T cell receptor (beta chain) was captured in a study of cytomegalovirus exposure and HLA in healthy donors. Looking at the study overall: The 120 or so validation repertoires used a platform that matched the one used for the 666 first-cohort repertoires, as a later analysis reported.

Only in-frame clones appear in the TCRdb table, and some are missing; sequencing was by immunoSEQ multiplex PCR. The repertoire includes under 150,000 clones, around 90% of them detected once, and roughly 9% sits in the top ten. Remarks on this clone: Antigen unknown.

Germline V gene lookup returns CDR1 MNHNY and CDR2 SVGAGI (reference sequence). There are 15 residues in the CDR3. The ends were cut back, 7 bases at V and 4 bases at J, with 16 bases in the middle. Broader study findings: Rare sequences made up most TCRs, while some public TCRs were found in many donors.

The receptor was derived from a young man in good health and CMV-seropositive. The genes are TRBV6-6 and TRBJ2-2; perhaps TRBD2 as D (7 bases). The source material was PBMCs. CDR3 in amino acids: CASTPLGGGTGELFF. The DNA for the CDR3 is TGTGCCAGCACCCCCCTGGGAGGGGGCACCGGGGAGCTGTTTTTT.